This T cell receptor (beta chain) originates from a study of human T cells and chemical hapten exposure. Overall study: Mostly female patients had alopecia areata, totalis or universalis.

This clonotype was counted between two and nine times. Its cognate antigen is unknown. Study observations and caveats: TCRs at a frequency above 1 in 1000 stayed unchanged with DPC sensitization.

The germline V and J ends were trimmed by 5 bases and 3 bases, with 14 bases remaining between them. In germline, CDR1 is DFQATT, CDR2 SNEGSKA (reference sequence). There are 13 residues in the CDR3. Sample time point: pre-sensitization, week 0. Treatment described: therapeutic diphenylcyclopropenone sensitization with weekly scalp DPC. Blood sampling preceded each patch test application. In the original analysis: Per-sample TCR counts ranged from about 23,224 to 690,600, median 95,638. Using its own MiXCR run on the RACE reads, TCRdb lists one record per CDR3 protein. The V and J calls here are based on TCRdb, not the publication. Here the sample spans about 80,000 distinct CDR3 sequences, around 15% being singletons.

The origin of this receptor is a woman aged 45-65 years with alopecia areata. Some clones in this sample may be carry-over from other donors' samples. The input for sequencing was whole blood, taken in connection with sensitization to the hapten diphenylcyclopropenone (DPC). The V and J genes are TRBV20-1 and TRBJ2-7; the D gene is possibly TRBD1 (6 bases). For the CDR3, the DNA is TGCAGTGCTGCAGGACAGTACAACTACGAGCAGTACTTC. Its translation is CSAAGQYNYEQYF.